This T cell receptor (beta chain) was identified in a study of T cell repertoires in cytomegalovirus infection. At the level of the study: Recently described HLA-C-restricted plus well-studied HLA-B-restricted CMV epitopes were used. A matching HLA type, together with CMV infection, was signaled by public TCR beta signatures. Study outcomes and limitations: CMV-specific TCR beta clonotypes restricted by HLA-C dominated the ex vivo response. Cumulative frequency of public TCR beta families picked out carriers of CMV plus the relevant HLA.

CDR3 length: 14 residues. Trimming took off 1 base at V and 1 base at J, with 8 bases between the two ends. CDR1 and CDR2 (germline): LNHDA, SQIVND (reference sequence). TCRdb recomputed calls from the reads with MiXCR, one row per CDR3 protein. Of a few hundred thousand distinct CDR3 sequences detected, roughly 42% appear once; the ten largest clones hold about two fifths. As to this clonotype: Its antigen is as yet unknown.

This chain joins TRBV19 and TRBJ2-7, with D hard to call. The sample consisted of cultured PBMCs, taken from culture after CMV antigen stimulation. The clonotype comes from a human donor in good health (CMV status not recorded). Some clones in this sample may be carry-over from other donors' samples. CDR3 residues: CASSIGLGSYEQYF. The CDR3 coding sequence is TGTGCCAGTAGTATAGGTCTTGGGTCCTACGAGCAGTACTTC. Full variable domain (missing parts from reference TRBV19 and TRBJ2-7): DGGITQSPKYLFRKEGQNVTLSCEQNLNHDAMYWYRQDPGQGLRLIYYSQIVNDFQKGDIAEGYSVSREKKESFPLTVTSAQKNPTAFYLCASSIGLGSYEQYFGPGTRLTVT.